The 23 T cell receptor beta chains in this list originate from one sample, sequenced in a study of blood T cell repertoires in COVID-19. Method: immunoSEQ multiplex PCR; TCRdb's copy keeps in-frame clones and lacks some. The table has a few hundred thousand clones, around 90% seen once. Sequenced sample: PBMCs or T cells enriched from blood (not recorded which). Receptor source: a woman between 18 and 30 years old who had recovered from COVID-19.

This sequence joins TRBV28 and TRBJ2-3, with 7 bases lining up with TRBD2. V dropped 2 bases and J dropped 0; count of bases not matched to a gene: 2. CDR1 is MDHEN and CDR2 is SYDVKM in the germline V gene. This CDR3 is built from 15 residues. The CDR3 DNA reads as TGTGCCAGCAGTTTAGGGACTATGAGCACAGATACGCAGTATTTT. Translation: CASSLGTMSTDTQYF.

The V call is TRBV19, the J call TRBJ2-7, with D possibly TRBD2 on 6 matching bases. The germline gives CDR1 LNHDA, CDR2 SQIVND (reference sequence). Trimming stripped 5 bases from V and 4 bases from J, with 15 bases between. This CDR3 contains 14 residues. CDR3 bases: TGTGCCAGTAGTTCCGCGGGGATATCTTACGAGCAGTACTTC. Translated: CASSSAGISYEQYF.

The chain combines TRBV28 with TRBJ1-4; D not resolved. CDR1 is MDHEN, CDR2 SYDVKM, per germline. Deletions cut 1 base from V and 4 bases from J, with 10 bases between. The CDR3 is made up of 15 amino acids. CDR3 region: CASSLFGSGNEKLFF. The CDR3 DNA sequence: TGTGCCAGCAGTTTATTTGGGAGCGGTAATGAAAAACTGTTTTTT.

The chain links TRBV30 to TRBJ2-1, with a tentative D call TRBD2 (7 bases). This CDR3 contains 13 residues. Trimming left V 4 bases short and J 11 bases short, with 18 bases between. Germline CDR1 is GTSNPN and CDR2 is SVGIG (reference sequence). The CDR3 nucleotides read TGTGCCTGGAAGGGGGGGACTCTTTATCAGCAGTTCTTC. It yields the protein CAWKGGTLYQQFF.

The chain has TRBV5-1 and TRBJ2-1; 10 bases agree with TRBD2. This CDR3 spans 16 amino acids. The germline CDR1 and CDR2 sequences are SGHRS and YFSETQ. The V gene end was trimmed by 2 bases and the J gene end by 3 bases; junction bases not matched to a gene: 5. Written as DNA, the CDR3 is TGCGCCAGCAGCTTTAGCGGGAGGTTAAACTACAATGAGCAGTTCTTC. This gives the protein CASSFSGRLNYNEQFF.

J is TRBJ2-7 and V is TRBV27; TRBD2 agrees at 11 bases. V shed 7 bases, J shed 4 bases, and the junction held 6 bases outside the gene matches. This CDR3 has 14 amino acids. Germline values: CDR1 MNHEY, CDR2 SMNVEV (reference sequence). The CDR3 bases are TGTGCCAGCACCGCGACTAGCGGGGAATACGAGCAGTACTTC. Protein sequence: CASTATSGEYEQYF.

The chain uses TRBV4-1 and TRBJ1-1; no definite D call. Deletions cut 3 bases from V and 1 base from J, with 9 bases between. Germline V CDR1 and CDR2: MGHRA, YSYEKL. CDR3 size: 14 residues. The CDR3 loop is CASSHFFRNTEAFF. Here the CDR3 DNA reads TGCGCCAGCAGCCATTTTTTTAGGAACACTGAAGCTTTCTTT.

The gene calls are TRBV4-2 and TRBJ2-7; D gene uncertain. Germline CDR1 reads LGHNA; CDR2 reads YNFKEQ. The CDR3 runs 12 residues. Trimming took off 0 bases at V and 4 bases at J, with 4 bases between the two ends. The CDR3 loop reads CASSQDLYEQYF. CDR3 bases: TGTGCCAGCAGCCAAGATTTATACGAGCAGTACTTC.

The chain carries TRBV28 and TRBJ2-2, with D perhaps TRBD2 (5 bases). V lost 7 bases and J lost 8, with 17 bases in between. CDR3 length: 14 amino acids. Germline CDR1 and CDR2: MDHEN and SYDVKM. CDR3 amino acids: CASIYSSGSGELFF. The DNA for the CDR3 is TGTGCCAGCATCTATAGTTCGGGGTCGGGGGAGCTGTTTTTT.

This chain connects TRBV2 to TRBJ1-4; possible D gene TRBD1, 5 bases. Germline V lookup: CDR1 SNHLY, CDR2 FYNNEI. Trimming cost V 4 bases and J 5 bases, with 11 bases left between them. This CDR3 contains 14 residues. In DNA form, the CDR3 reads TGTGCCAGCAGTGGAGACAGAACAAATGAAAAACTGTTTTTT. Its translation: CASSGDRTNEKLFF.

J is TRBJ1-5 and V is TRBV2, with 7 bases fitting TRBD1. This CDR3 comprises 16 residues. Germline values: CDR1 SNHLY, CDR2 FYNNEI. V gave up 6 bases and J gave up 0 bases; unmatched junction bases: 8. In nucleotides, the CDR3 is TGTGCCAGCAGACGGACAGGTGGCTATAGCAATCAGCCCCAGCATTTT. Protein sequence: CASRRTGGYSNQPQHF.

The rearrangement uses TRBV3-1 (or the pseudogene TRBV3-2) and TRBJ2-7; the D gene is possibly TRBD1 (6 bases). V gave up 6 bases and J gave up 4 bases, with 13 bases separating them. Germline CDR1 LGHDT, CDR2 YNNKEL (reference sequence). The CDR3 runs 13 residues. CDR3: CASRAGQRYEQYF. As DNA, the CDR3 is TGTGCCAGCAGGGCTGGACAGAGGTACGAGCAGTACTTC.

The gene calls are TRBV5-8 and TRBJ1-2; 11 bases map to TRBD1. V dropped 4 bases and J dropped 3; count of bases not matched to a gene: 14. This CDR3 region has 18 residues. The germline CDR1 and CDR2 sequences are SGHTS and YDEGEE. The CDR3 protein is CASSPGQGAEYSDYGYTF. The CDR3 DNA sequence: TGTGCCAGCAGCCCCGGACAGGGGGCTGAATATTCTGACTATGGCTACACCTTC.

The chain uses TRBV13 and TRBJ2-7, with 9 bases lining up with TRBD1. Germline CDR1 is PRHDT and CDR2 is FYEKMQ (reference sequence). Trimming cost V 5 bases and J 3 bases; bases outside gene matches: 5. The CDR3 sequence is 14 residues long. DNA of the CDR3: TGTGCCAGCAGCCCCGGGACAGGGATCTACGAGCAGTACTTC. The encoded protein is CASSPGTGIYEQYF.

In this sample, this clone turned up once. The CDR3 is CATSDWTGAPSGANVLTF. CDR3 nucleotide sequence: TGTGCCACCAGTGATTGGACAGGGGCTCCCTCTGGGGCCAACGTCCTGACTTTC. V gene TRBV24-1 combines with J gene TRBJ2-6; 9 bases match TRBD1. Per germline, CDR1 KGHDR and CDR2 SFDVKD. V gave up 2 bases and J gave up 0 bases; unmatched junction bases: 4. The CDR3 loop spans 18 amino acids.

Regarding this clone: One end of the junction varies from germline; a read error may be responsible. The V gene is TRBV4-3, the J gene TRBJ1-1; D gene ambiguous. This CDR3 contains 14 residues. The germline CDR1 and CDR2 sequences are LGHNA and YSLEER. The CDR3 spells CASSQVVSNSEAFF. Here the CDR3 DNA reads TGCGCCAGCAGCCAAGTCGTCTCGAACAGTGAAGCTTTCTTT.

This chain uses TRBV6-6 with TRBJ1-1, with 7 bases matching TRBD1. Losses at the gene ends were 8 bases for V and 0 bases for J; bases not matched to a gene: 6. The CDR3 has 14 residues. Germline CDR1 and CDR2: MNHNY and SVGAGI (reference sequence). Here the CDR3 reads CASLSGQLNTEAFF. In DNA, the CDR3 is TGTGCCAGCCTATCGGGACAGCTGAACACTGAAGCTTTCTTT.

The chain is built from TRBV9 and TRBJ1-2; D might be TRBD1 (6 bases). CDR1 and CDR2 from the germline V gene are SGDLS and YYNGEE. This CDR3 comprises 15 residues. Trimming left V 5 bases short and J 8 bases short, with 22 bases between. This chain's CDR3 is CASRDEFTGSGGYTF. The CDR3 nucleotides are TGTGCCAGCAGGGATGAGTTTACAGGGTCCGGAGGCTACACCTTC.

This chain connects TRBV10-2 to TRBJ2-3; 8 bases align to TRBD2. V lost 3 bases and J lost 1; bases outside the gene matches: 3. Germline CDR1 and CDR2: WSHSY and SAAADI. CDR3 size: 15 residues. CDR3 region: CASSERRGGTDTQYF. CDR3 nucleotide sequence: TGCGCCAGCAGTGAACGGCGGGGGGGCACAGATACGCAGTATTTT.

The genes are TRBV5-1 and TRBJ1-1; D is uncertain. CDR3 size: 13 residues. V lost 8 bases and J 3 bases, leaving 14 bases between the germline ends. Germline-derived CDR1 and CDR2 are SGHRS and YFSETQ. CDR3: CASRPERDTEAFF. The CDR3 bases are TGCGCCAGTAGACCCGAACGGGACACTGAAGCTTTCTTT. The whole variable domain, remainder taken from reference TRBV5-1 and TRBJ1-1, is KAGVTQTPRYLIKTRGQQVTLSCSPISGHRSVSWYQQTPGQGLQFLFEYFSETQRNKGNFPGRFSGRQFSNSRSEMNVSTLELGDSALYLCASRPERDTEAFFGQGTRLTVV.

V usage is TRBV28 and J usage is TRBJ1-2; D gene unclear. V lost 1 base and J lost 2, with 14 bases in between. Germline V gives CDR1 MDHEN, CDR2 SYDVKM. The CDR3 runs to 16 residues. This CDR3 reads CASSLYGSALNYGYTF. The CDR3 nucleotides are TGTGCCAGCAGTTTATACGGGTCAGCTTTAAACTATGGCTACACCTTC.

The chain recombines TRBV15 with TRBJ2-3; maybe TRBD2 (6 bases). This CDR3 has 15 amino acids. Looked up from germline, CDR1 is LNHNV and CDR2 is YYDKDF (reference sequence). Trimming took 8 bases from V and 3 from J, leaving 18 bases between them. DNA for the CDR3: TGTGCCACCTCCTCGGAGGGTGTGGTAACAGATACGCAGTATTTT. This sequence encodes CATSSEGVVTDTQYF. Full variable domain (rest looked up from reference TRBV15 and TRBJ2-3): DAMVIQNPRYQVTQFGKPVTLSCSQTLNHNVMYWYQQKSSQAPKLLFHYYDKDFNNEADTPDNFQSRRPNTSFCFLDIRSPGLGDTAMYLCATSSEGVVTDTQYFGPGTRLTVL.

The chain employs TRBV5-1 and TRBJ2-3; TRBD2 aligns across 9 bases. V was pared by 1 base and J by 4 bases, with 4 bases of the junction left unmatched. The CDR3 totals 15 residues. Per germline, CDR1 SGHRS and CDR2 YFSETQ. The DNA of the CDR3 is TGCGCCAGCAGCTTGCAGGGACTAGCATCAGATACGCAGTATTTT. It is translated as CASSLQGLASDTQYF.